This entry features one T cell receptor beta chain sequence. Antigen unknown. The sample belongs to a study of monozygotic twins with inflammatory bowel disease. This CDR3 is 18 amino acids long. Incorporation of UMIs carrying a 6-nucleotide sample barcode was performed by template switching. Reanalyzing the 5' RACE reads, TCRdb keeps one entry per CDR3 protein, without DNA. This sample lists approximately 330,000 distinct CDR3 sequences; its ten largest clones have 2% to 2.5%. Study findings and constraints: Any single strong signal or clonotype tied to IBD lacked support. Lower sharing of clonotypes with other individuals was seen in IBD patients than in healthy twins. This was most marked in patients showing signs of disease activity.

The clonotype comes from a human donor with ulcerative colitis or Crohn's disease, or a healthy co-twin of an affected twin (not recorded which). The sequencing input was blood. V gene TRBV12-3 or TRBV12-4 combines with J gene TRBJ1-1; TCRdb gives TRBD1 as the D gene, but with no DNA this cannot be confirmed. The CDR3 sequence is CASSPSQGAVGRDTEAFF.